The T cell receptor beta chain described here comes from a study of blood T cell repertoires in COVID-19. Study-wide context: Collection of acute and convalescent COVID-19 samples took place in the United States, Italy and Spain. PBMCs, B-cell-depleted T cells, or T cells provided the cDNA or gDNA that made up the material.

Germline-derived CDR1 and CDR2 are SNHLY and FYNNEI. The CDR3 runs 11 residues. Trimming removed 8 bases at V and 8 bases at J, with 9 bases between. Methods used by the authors: The assay estimated nucleated cells by amplifying reference gene primers. Repertoires were generated with immunoSEQ multiplex PCR, while TCRdb's copy carries only in-frame clones and drops some. V, J and clone size derive from that table, while D and trimming were established from the DNA sequence. The sample lists a few hundred thousand clones, approximately 90% occurring once. This chain connects TRBV2 to TRBJ1-4, with D maybe TRBD1 (5 bases). The sequencing sample was made of peripheral blood. The receptor comes from a young man with active or convalescent COVID-19. The chain's CDR3 is CASQGWEKLFF. The CDR3 nucleotides read TGTGCCAGCCAGGGTTGGGAAAAACTGTTTTTT.